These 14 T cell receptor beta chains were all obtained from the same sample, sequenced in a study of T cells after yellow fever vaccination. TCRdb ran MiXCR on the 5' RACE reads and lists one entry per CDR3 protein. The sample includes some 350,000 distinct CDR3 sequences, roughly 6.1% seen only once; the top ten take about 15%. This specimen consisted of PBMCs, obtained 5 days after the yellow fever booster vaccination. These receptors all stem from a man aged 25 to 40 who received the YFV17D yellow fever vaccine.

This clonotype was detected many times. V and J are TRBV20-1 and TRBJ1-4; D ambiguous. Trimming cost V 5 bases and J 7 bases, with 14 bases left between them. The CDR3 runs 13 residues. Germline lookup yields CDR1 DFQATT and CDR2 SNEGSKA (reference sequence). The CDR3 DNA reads TGCAGTGCTGAGACTCCGGCGGGTGAAAAACTGTTTTTT. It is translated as CSAETPAGEKLFF.

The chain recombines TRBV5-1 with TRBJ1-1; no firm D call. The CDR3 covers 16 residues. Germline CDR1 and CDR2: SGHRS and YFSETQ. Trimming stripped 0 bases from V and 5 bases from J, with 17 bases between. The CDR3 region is CASSLGAVGMGTEAFF. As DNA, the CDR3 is TGCGCCAGCAGCTTGGGGGCAGTCGGAATGGGAACTGAAGCTTTCTTT.

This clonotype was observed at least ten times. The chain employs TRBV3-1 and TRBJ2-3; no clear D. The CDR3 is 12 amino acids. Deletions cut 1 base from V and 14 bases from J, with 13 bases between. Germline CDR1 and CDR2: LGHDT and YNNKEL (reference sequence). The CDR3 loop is CASSQGSPVLYF. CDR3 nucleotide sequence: TGTGCCAGCAGCCAAGGATCACCGGTTTTGTATTTT.

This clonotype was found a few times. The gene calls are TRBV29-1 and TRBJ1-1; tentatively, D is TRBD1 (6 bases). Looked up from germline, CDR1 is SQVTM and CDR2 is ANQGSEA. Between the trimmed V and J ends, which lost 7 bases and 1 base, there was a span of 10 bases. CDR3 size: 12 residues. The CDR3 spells CSGDKGNTEAFF. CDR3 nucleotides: TGCAGCGGGGACAAAGGGAACACTGAAGCTTTCTTT.

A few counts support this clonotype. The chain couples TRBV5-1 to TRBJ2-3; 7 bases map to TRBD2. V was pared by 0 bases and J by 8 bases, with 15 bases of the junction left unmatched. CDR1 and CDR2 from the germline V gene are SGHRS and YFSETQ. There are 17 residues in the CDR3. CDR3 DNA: TGCGCCAGCAGCTTGGCCCCAGGCGGGAGCGGGTCCGGTACGCAGTATTTT. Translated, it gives CASSLAPGGSGSGTQYF.

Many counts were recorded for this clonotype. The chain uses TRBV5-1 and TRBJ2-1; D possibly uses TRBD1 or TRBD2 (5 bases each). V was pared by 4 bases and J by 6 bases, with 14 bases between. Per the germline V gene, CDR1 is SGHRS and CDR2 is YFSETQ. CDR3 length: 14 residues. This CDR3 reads CASSRWDASNEQFF. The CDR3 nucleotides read TGCGCCAGCAGCCGCTGGGACGCCAGCAATGAGCAGTTCTTC. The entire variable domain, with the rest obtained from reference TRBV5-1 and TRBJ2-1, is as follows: KAGVTQTPRYLIKTRGQQVTLSCSPISGHRSVSWYQQTPGQGLQFLFEYFSETQRNKGNFPGRFSGRQFSNSRSEMNVSTLELGDSALYLCASSRWDASNEQFFGPGTRLTVL.

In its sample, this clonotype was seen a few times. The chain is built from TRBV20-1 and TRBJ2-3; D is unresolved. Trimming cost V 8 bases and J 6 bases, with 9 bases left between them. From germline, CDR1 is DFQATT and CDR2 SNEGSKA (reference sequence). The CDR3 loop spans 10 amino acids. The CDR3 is CSPLRDTQYF. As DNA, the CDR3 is TGCAGTCCCTTACGGGATACGCAGTATTTT.

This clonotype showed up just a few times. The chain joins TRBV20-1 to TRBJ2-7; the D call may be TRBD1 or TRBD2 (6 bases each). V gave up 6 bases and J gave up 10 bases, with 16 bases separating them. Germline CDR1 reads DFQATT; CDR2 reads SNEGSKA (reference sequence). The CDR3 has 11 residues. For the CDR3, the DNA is TGCAGTGCCGCGGCTGGGGGGCCCCAGTACTTC. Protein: CSAAAGGPQYF.

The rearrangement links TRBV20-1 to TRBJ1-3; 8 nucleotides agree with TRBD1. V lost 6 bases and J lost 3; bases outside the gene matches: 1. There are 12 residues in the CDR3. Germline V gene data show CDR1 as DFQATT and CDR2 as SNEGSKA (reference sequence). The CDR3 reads CSADRGGNTIYF. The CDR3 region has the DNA TGCAGTGCCGACAGGGGTGGAAACACCATATATTTT.

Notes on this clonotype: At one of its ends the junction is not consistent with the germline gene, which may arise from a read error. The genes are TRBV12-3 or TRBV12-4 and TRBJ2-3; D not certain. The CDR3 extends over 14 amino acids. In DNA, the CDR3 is TGTGCCAGCCGGCCCCTGGGATTCACAGATACGCTGTATTTT. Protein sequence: CASRPLGFTDTLYF.

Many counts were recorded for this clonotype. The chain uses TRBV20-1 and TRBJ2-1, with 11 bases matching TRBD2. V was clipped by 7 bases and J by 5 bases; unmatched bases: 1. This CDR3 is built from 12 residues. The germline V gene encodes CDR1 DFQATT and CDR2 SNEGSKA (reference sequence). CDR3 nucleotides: TGCAGTGGACTAGCGGGGAACAATGAGCAGTTCTTC. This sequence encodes CSGLAGNNEQFF.

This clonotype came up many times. The CDR3 sequence: CASSPLGEFTDTQYF. The CDR3 DNA reads as TGCGCCAGCAGCCCTCTGGGCGAGTTCACAGATACGCAGTATTTT. This chain joins TRBV5-1 and TRBJ2-3; D is unclear. The V and J ends lost 4 bases and 2 bases respectively, with 14 bases between them. Germline lookup yields CDR1 SGHRS and CDR2 YFSETQ. This CDR3 has 15 amino acids.

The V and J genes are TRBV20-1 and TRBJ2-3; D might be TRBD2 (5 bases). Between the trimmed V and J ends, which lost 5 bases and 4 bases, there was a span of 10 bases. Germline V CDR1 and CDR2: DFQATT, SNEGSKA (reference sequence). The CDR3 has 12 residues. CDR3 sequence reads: CSAPGGPDTQYF. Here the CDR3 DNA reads TGCAGTGCTCCGGGCGGGCCAGATACGCAGTATTTT.

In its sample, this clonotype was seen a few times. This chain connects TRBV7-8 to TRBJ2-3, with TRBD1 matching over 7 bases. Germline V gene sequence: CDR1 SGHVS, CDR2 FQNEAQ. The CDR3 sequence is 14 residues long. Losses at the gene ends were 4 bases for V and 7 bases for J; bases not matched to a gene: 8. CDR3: CASSSEQGSYTQYF. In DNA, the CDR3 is TGTGCCAGCAGCTCTGAACAGGGGTCCTATACGCAGTATTTT.